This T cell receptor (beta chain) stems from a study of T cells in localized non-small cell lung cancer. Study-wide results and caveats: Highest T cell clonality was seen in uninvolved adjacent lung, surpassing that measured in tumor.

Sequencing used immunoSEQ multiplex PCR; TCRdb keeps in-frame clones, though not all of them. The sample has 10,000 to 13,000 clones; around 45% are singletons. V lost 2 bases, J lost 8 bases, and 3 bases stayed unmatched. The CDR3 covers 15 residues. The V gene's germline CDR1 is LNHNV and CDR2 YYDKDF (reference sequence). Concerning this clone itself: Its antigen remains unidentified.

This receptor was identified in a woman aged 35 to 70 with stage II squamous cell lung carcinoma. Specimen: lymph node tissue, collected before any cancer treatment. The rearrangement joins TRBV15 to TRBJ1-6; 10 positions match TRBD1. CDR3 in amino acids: CATSRRDRGDSPLHF. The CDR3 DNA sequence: TGTGCCACCAGCAGACGGGACAGGGGAGATTCACCCCTCCACTTT.